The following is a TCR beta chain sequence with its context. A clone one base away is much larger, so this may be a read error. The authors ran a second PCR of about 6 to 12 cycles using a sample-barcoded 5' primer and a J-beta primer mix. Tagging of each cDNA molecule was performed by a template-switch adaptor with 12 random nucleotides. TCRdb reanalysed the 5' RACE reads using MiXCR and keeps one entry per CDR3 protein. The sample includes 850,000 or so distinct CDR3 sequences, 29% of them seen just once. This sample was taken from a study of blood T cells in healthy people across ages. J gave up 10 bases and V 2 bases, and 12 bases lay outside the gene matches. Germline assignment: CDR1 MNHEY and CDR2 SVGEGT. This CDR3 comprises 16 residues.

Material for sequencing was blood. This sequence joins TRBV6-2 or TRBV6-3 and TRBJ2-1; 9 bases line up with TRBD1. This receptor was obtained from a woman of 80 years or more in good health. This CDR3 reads CASSYASGTGRYEQFF. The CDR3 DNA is TGTGCCAGCAGTTACGCCTCCGGGACAGGGAGATACGAGCAGTTCTTC.